The sequence of this T cell receptor beta chain was determined in a study of Graves' ophthalmopathy and Graves' hyperthyroidism. Beta-chain TCR CDR3 regions were amplified from RNA transcripts. HTBI primers primed a first-round RT-PCR, and a second-round multiplex PCR followed. TCRdb re-derived calls from the multiplex PCR reads in MiXCR, one entry per CDR3 protein. The profile shows over a million distinct CDR3 sequences, about two fifths of them singletons. In the case of this clonotype: No antigen is known for it.

Points from the study as a whole: The model forecast ophthalmopathy progression, reaching under 71% sensitivity and about 75% specificity. Blood repertoires reportedly contained most expanded thyroid clonotypes above 0.001 frequency.

Hyperthyroidism patients were newly diagnosed, under 2 months' duration, aged 18 to 65. With V trimmed by 4 bases and J by 1 base, 6 bases remained unmatched. Germline CDR1 is SGHTS and CDR2 is YDEGEE. The CDR3 extends over 15 amino acids. Sequenced material: peripheral blood or thyroid tissue (not recorded which). V gene TRBV5-8 combines with J gene TRBJ1-1; 8 bases line up with TRBD1. The TCR comes from an adult man with Graves' hyperthyroidism. Here the CDR3 DNA reads TGTGCCAGCAGCACCCGGGACAGGCGGAACACTGAAGCTTTCTTT. The encoded protein is CASSTRDRRNTEAFF.